These 29 T cell receptor beta chains were sequenced from one sample in a study of T-cell memory formation after mild COVID-19. TCRdb reprocessed the 5' RACE reads with MiXCR, giving one entry per CDR3 protein. The data hold 200,000 to 250,000 distinct CDR3 sequences, with about 10% observed a single time. Sequencing was performed on PBMCs or a T cell subset sorted from them (not recorded which). The receptors originated from a man aged 18 to 35 who had mild COVID-19 (a few samples of this study predate the infection). Cell type and time point are not known.

The chain joins TRBV4-3 to TRBJ1-4; 9 bases map to TRBD1. Germline V CDR1 and CDR2: LGHNA, YSLEER. V lost 4 bases and J lost 5; bases outside the gene matches: 2. This CDR3 has 14 residues. This CDR3 reads CASSRDRGNEKLFF. As DNA, the CDR3 is TGCGCCAGCAGCCGCGACAGGGGGAATGAAAAACTGTTTTTT.

This clonotype was counted many times. The genes are TRBV5-6 and TRBJ1-6; possible D gene TRBD1, 6 bases. Germline CDR1 is SGHDT and CDR2 is YYEEEE. The CDR3 is made up of 17 amino acids. The V gene lost 4 bases and the J gene lost 3 bases, with 17 bases spanning the gap. The CDR3 DNA follows: TGTGCCAGCAGCCTTAGAGACAGGAGACTCTATAATTCACCCCTCCACTTT. Translating it yields CASSLRDRRLYNSPLHF.

The sample holds many counts of this clonotype. The CDR3 sequence: CASSLRLGGGYTGELFF. The DNA of the CDR3 is TGTGCCAGCAGCCTACGACTAGGAGGGGGCTACACCGGGGAGCTGTTTTTT. The J gene is TRBJ2-2, the V gene TRBV7-2, with a possible D match to TRBD1 (7 bases). Trimming pared 5 bases from V and 3 bases from J, leaving 19 bases between. The CDR3 is 17 residues long. Germline CDR1 and CDR2: SGHTA and FQGNSA.

This clonotype was observed a few times. V gene TRBV24-1 combines with J gene TRBJ2-5, with 12 bases identical to TRBD2. The CDR3 spans 17 residues. The V segment lost 3 bases and the J segment 1 base; nucleotides outside the gene matches: 5. The germline V gene encodes CDR1 KGHDR and CDR2 SFDVKD. CDR3 loop: CATSDRTSGELQETQYF. Written as DNA, the CDR3 is TGTGCCACCAGTGATCGGACTAGCGGGGAACTCCAAGAGACCCAGTACTTC.

There are many counts of this clonotype. V and J are TRBV6-2 or TRBV6-3 and TRBJ1-2; D is ambiguous. The CDR3 spans 14 residues. V was pared by 8 bases and J by 8 bases, with 21 bases between. Germline lookup yields CDR1 MNHEY and CDR2 SVGEGT. CDR3 DNA: TGTGCCAGCTCAAGCGCCGGACTCTACGAGGGCTACACCTTC. The encoded protein is CASSSAGLYEGYTF.

This clonotype was recorded at least ten times. The chain is built from TRBV24-1 and TRBJ2-3; 8 nucleotides agree with TRBD1. Per germline, CDR1 KGHDR and CDR2 SFDVKD. The V and J ends lost 2 bases and 4 bases, in that order; junction bases with no gene match: 4. This CDR3 has 15 amino acids. The CDR3 loop is CATSDSGGSADTQYF. The DNA of the CDR3 is TGTGCCACCAGTGATTCAGGGGGCTCCGCAGATACGCAGTATTTT.

The rearrangement links TRBV3-1 to TRBJ2-1; 11 bases align to TRBD2. With V trimmed by 0 bases and J by 4 bases, 2 bases remained unmatched. CDR3 length equals 16 residues. Germline V lookup: CDR1 LGHDT, CDR2 YNNKEL (reference sequence). The CDR3 protein is CASSQDSSGGYNEQFF. Here the CDR3 DNA reads TGTGCCAGCAGCCAAGATTCTAGCGGGGGGTACAATGAGCAGTTCTTC.

The V gene is TRBV6-2 or TRBV6-3, the J gene TRBJ2-3; 10 bases fit TRBD1. CDR1 and CDR2 (germline): MNHEY, SVGEGT. The CDR3 is 17 residues long. The J segment lost 2 bases and the V segment lost 7 bases, leaving 12 bases of the junction unmatched. CDR3 DNA: TGTGCCAGCATGGATCCACGGACAGGGGGGACCACAGATACGCAGTATTTT. Translated: CASMDPRTGGTTDTQYF.

The rearrangement joins TRBV7-9 to TRBJ1-4; D gene ambiguous. The CDR3 loop spans 15 amino acids. Germline CDR1 SEHNR, CDR2 FQNEAQ (reference sequence). Trimming pared 1 base from V and 3 bases from J, leaving 9 bases between. The CDR3: CASSLGLTSNEKLFF. CDR3 in DNA: TGTGCCAGCAGCTTAGGGCTGACTTCTAATGAAAAACTGTTTTTT.

The chain carries TRBV20-1 and TRBJ1-1; perhaps TRBD1 as D (5 bases). Germline V lookup: CDR1 DFQATT, CDR2 SNEGSKA (reference sequence). This CDR3 has 14 residues. The V and J ends lost 6 bases and 1 base respectively, with 15 bases between them. The CDR3 loop reads CSAGAQGRNTEAFF. The DNA for the CDR3 is TGCAGTGCCGGGGCGCAGGGCAGGAACACTGAAGCTTTCTTT.

This clonotype was seen more than once but under ten times. The rearrangement uses TRBV19 and TRBJ2-5; 7 bases are a match to TRBD2. V dropped 3 bases and J dropped 5; count of bases not matched to a gene: 3. The CDR3 spans 13 residues. Germline loops: CDR1 LNHDA, CDR2 SQIVND (reference sequence). The CDR3 bases are TGTGCCAGTAGTATGGCGGGGGTCGAGACCCAGTACTTC. Translated, it gives CASSMAGVETQYF.

This clonotype was observed a handful of times. The chain couples TRBV4-3 to TRBJ2-5, with TRBD2 as a possible D gene (5 bases). The V gene lost 4 bases and the J gene lost 3 bases, with 15 bases spanning the gap. Germline values: CDR1 LGHNA, CDR2 YSLEER. CDR3 length: 15 residues. The CDR3 coding sequence is TGCGCCAGCAGCCGGGCCGAGGGTGTGGAAGAGACCCAGTACTTC. Its protein is CASSRAEGVEETQYF.

This clonotype was picked up a small number of times. The genes are TRBV20-1 and TRBJ1-3; D is unresolved. In germline, CDR1 is DFQATT, CDR2 SNEGSKA (reference sequence). Trimming left V 5 bases short and J 2 bases short, with 13 bases between. The CDR3 has 14 residues. CDR3: CSAPSGSAGNTIYF. CDR3 nucleotide sequence: TGCAGTGCTCCCTCGGGATCCGCTGGAAACACCATATATTTT.

This clonotype has a handful of counts. The chain combines TRBV5-1 with TRBJ2-7; tentatively, D is TRBD1 (6 bases). From germline, CDR1 is SGHRS and CDR2 YFSETQ. The ends were cut back, 1 base at V and 7 bases at J, with 12 bases in the middle. The CDR3 is 13 amino acids. Here the CDR3 reads CASSLRPGEEQYV. The CDR3 DNA follows: TGCGCCAGCAGCTTGAGACCAGGGGAAGAGCAGTACGTC.

This clonotype has more than one count but fewer than ten. The chain joins TRBV20-1 to TRBJ1-5, with D possibly TRBD1 on 6 matching bases. Germline V lookup: CDR1 DFQATT, CDR2 SNEGSKA (reference sequence). The V end lost 3 bases, the J end lost 3 bases, and 12 bases lay between the germline ends. This CDR3 has 14 residues. The CDR3 reads CSARDGQNNQPQHF. The CDR3, as DNA: TGCAGTGCTAGGGACGGACAGAACAATCAGCCCCAGCATTTT.

The rearrangement links TRBV5-1 to TRBJ1-2; the match to TRBD1 covers 7 bases. Unmatched junction bases numbered 10, after V lost 4 bases and J lost 4 bases. Germline CDR1 reads SGHRS; CDR2 reads YFSETQ. The CDR3 has 15 amino acids. The CDR3 sequence: CASSPSEGAAYGYTF. DNA for the CDR3: TGCGCCAGCAGCCCCTCCGAGGGGGCGGCCTATGGCTACACCTTC.

V gene TRBV12-3 or TRBV12-4 combines with J gene TRBJ2-3; a possible D gene is TRBD1 (6 bases). The CDR3 length is 13 residues. Trimming cost V 7 bases and J 2 bases, with 10 bases left between them. CDR3 amino acids: CASTDRNTDTQYF. The CDR3 DNA sequence: TGTGCCAGCACGGACAGAAACACAGATACGCAGTATTTT.

Only a few counts were recorded for this clonotype. The chain has TRBV7-2 and TRBJ1-2; the match to TRBD1 covers 7 bases. The V gene's germline CDR1 is SGHTA and CDR2 FQGNSA. This CDR3 has 15 amino acids. The junction had 4 bases not matched to a gene; V was cut back by 0 bases and J by 3 bases. CDR3 nucleotide sequence: TGTGCCAGCAGCTTAGCCCCAGGGGGTGACTATGGCTACACCTTC. Translation gives CASSLAPGGDYGYTF.

The V gene is TRBV7-2, the J gene TRBJ2-2, with TRBD1 identical over 8 bases. V was pared by 4 bases and J by 3 bases, with 4 bases of the junction left unmatched. Looked up from germline, CDR1 is SGHTA and CDR2 is FQGNSA. This CDR3 is 15 amino acids long. Here the CDR3 reads CASSSRTGHTGELFF. As DNA, the CDR3 is TGTGCCAGCAGCTCCAGGACAGGGCACACCGGGGAGCTGTTTTTT. Based on the CDR3 plus reference TRBV7-2 and TRBJ2-2, the full variable domain is GAGVSQSPSNKVTEKGKDVELRCDPISGHTALYWYRQSLGQGLEFLIYFQGNSAPDKSGLPSDRFSAERTGGSVSTLTIQRTQQEDSAVYLCASSSRTGHTGELFFGEGSRLTVL.

The sample holds a few counts of this clonotype. The chain has TRBV7-2 and TRBJ1-5; D gene uncertain. CDR1 is SGHTA, CDR2 FQGNSA, per germline. The CDR3 is made up of 14 amino acids. V lost 3 bases to trimming and J lost 3 bases, with 9 bases between them. The CDR3 DNA reads TGTGCCAGCAGCTTCGGGGTACCCAATCAGCCCCAGCATTTT. Residues: CASSFGVPNQPQHF.

This clonotype was seen a few times. This chain links TRBV6-5 with TRBJ2-3, with D perhaps matching TRBD2 (6 bases). V gave up 6 bases and J gave up 2 bases, with 12 bases separating them. CDR1 MNHEY and CDR2 SVGAGI come from the germline V gene. The CDR3 runs to 14 residues. The CDR3: CASRASDDTDTQYF. CDR3 nucleotides: TGTGCCAGCAGGGCTAGCGACGACACAGATACGCAGTATTTT.

This chain connects TRBV6-5 to TRBJ1-2; D gene ambiguous. Germline V CDR1 and CDR2: MNHEY, SVGAGI. V was clipped by 6 bases and J by 4 bases, with 12 bases between them. The CDR3 is 13 amino acids. Written as DNA, the CDR3 is TGTGCCAGCAGCCCTACGGTATTCTATGGCTACACCTTC. As protein: CASSPTVFYGYTF.

This chain uses TRBV9 with TRBJ1-1; D is ambiguous. The CDR3 runs 13 residues. The germline V gene has CDR1 SGDLS and CDR2 YYNGEE. V lost 4 bases and J 1 base, leaving 8 bases between the germline ends. The CDR3 nucleotides are TGTGCCAGCAGCTCGGACGGGAACACTGAAGCTTTCTTT. Its protein is CASSSDGNTEAFF.

The chain carries TRBV5-1 and TRBJ1-5; D perhaps matches TRBD1 (5 bases). Trimming removed 5 bases from V and 0 bases from J, with 12 bases in between. Germline V gene sequence: CDR1 SGHRS, CDR2 YFSETQ. The CDR3 runs to 15 residues. This chain's CDR3 is CASSEGPASNQPQHF. The CDR3 DNA follows: TGCGCCAGCAGTGAGGGGCCCGCTAGCAATCAGCCCCAGCATTTT.

The DNA for the CDR3 is TGTGCCAGCGGGGGCCAGGCAGGGGCTACTGAAGCTTTCTTT. This codes for CASGGQAGATEAFF. The chain recombines TRBV12-3 or TRBV12-4 with TRBJ1-1; a possible D gene is TRBD1 (6 bases). The CDR3 totals 14 residues. Trimming stripped 8 bases from V and 5 bases from J, with 18 bases between.

There are a few counts of this clonotype. The chain uses TRBV7-2 and TRBJ2-3; no definite D call. V lost 3 bases, J lost 0 bases, and 7 bases lay in between. Germline V CDR1 and CDR2: SGHTA, FQGNSA. The CDR3 length is 14 residues. The CDR3 DNA reads as TGTGCCAGCAGCTTCAGGCTTAGCACAGATACGCAGTATTTT. It translates to CASSFRLSTDTQYF.

This clonotype was seen a handful of times. This chain joins TRBV10-3 and TRBJ1-5, with 10 bases that match TRBD1. CDR3 size: 14 residues. Trimming at V came to 6 bases and at J to 5 bases, leaving 4 bases not matched to a gene. Germline lookup yields CDR1 ENHRY and CDR2 SYGVKD. CDR3: CAISDRGLDQPQHF. The CDR3 DNA reads as TGTGCCATCAGCGACAGGGGGCTTGATCAGCCCCAGCATTTT.

The chain is built from TRBV7-2 and TRBJ2-5; D gene uncertain. Germline CDR1 is SGHTA and CDR2 is FQGNSA. Trimming shortened V by 1 base and J by 4 bases, and 10 bases separated the two germline ends. The CDR3 extends over 14 amino acids. In nucleotides, the CDR3 is TGTGCCAGCAGCTTAGTTGGGTTTGGAGAGACCCAGTACTTC. This codes for CASSLVGFGETQYF.

This clonotype has ten or more counts. V gene TRBV28 combines with J gene TRBJ2-1, with unresolved D. Per the germline V gene, CDR1 is MDHEN and CDR2 is SYDVKM. There are 12 residues in the CDR3. V lost 6 bases and J 5 bases, leaving 8 bases between the germline ends. This CDR3 reads CASSLLNNEQFF. The CDR3 bases are TGTGCCAGCAGCCTTTTGAACAATGAGCAGTTCTTC.